This TCR beta chain was obtained from a study of blood T cell repertoires in COVID-19. Study-level information: The United States, Italy and Spain supplied acute and convalescent COVID-19 samples.

Participants' own reports of clinical history determined their cohort assignment. The recovered donors of Cohort 3 showed two negative PCRs, clearance, or symptom resolution. Original processing notes: How many nucleated cells were present was estimated from reference gene primer amplification. The data were produced by immunoSEQ multiplex PCR, yet TCRdb's version contains in-frame clones alone and is incomplete. V and J calls plus clone size are reproduced from that table; the DNA served to infer D and trimming. The data hold under 300,000 clones, with roughly 88% observed a single time. CDR3 length: 13 amino acids. Per germline, CDR1 LGHNT and CDR2 FRNRAP. The V and J ends lost 5 bases and 4 bases respectively, with 11 bases between them.

The chain carries TRBV12-5 and TRBJ1-2; possible D gene TRBD1, 5 bases. This sequence was found in a woman in her twenties or thirties who had recovered from COVID-19. Sequenced input: PBMCs or T cells enriched from blood (not recorded which). CDR3: CASGRDFLYGYTF. The CDR3 region has the DNA TGTGCTAGTGGTCGGGACTTTCTCTATGGCTACACCTTC.